One T cell receptor (beta chain) is described in this entry. No antigen is known for it. The same CDR3 also results from other DNA sequences found in this sample. The sample is drawn from a study of radiation and T cells in renal cell carcinoma. The sample's time point: blood 2 weeks post-SBRT. The treatment was: 15 Gy SBRT to primary tumor, nephrectomy 4 weeks later. The tumor was a clear cell renal cell carcinoma. Study-wide results and caveats: No pretreatment tumor biopsies were available for baseline clonotypes. Top tumor clonotypes rose in blood 2 weeks post-radiation, then contracted.

Here immunoSEQ multiplex PCR was the method, and the copy in TCRdb shows in-frame clones only, minus some. The top ten clones hold 5.8% of a sample with 120,000 or so clones, approximately 85% of them seen once. The receptor was isolated from a man aged 45-65 years with renal cell carcinoma. The source was blood, collected from a patient whose treatment included radiotherapy and nephrectomy.

The CDR3: CASSSQGYEQYF. The CDR3 nucleotides read TGTGCCAGCAGCTCACAGGGCTACGAGCAGTACTTC. The chain has TRBV5-4 and TRBJ2-7; a possible D gene is TRBD1 (6 bases). Germline V lookup: CDR1 SGHNT, CDR2 YYREEE (reference sequence). Trimming stripped 3 bases from V and 3 bases from J, with 7 bases between. This CDR3 has 12 amino acids.